The 14 T cell receptor beta chains presented below share a single source sample, sequenced in a study of T-cell memory formation after mild COVID-19. TCRdb recomputed calls from the 5' RACE reads with MiXCR, one row per CDR3 protein. Here the sample spans about 270,000 distinct CDR3 sequences, approximately 16% being singletons. The specimen sequenced was PBMCs or a T cell subset sorted from them (not recorded which). The receptors shown here come from a man between 18 and 35 years old who had mild COVID-19 (a few samples of this study predate the infection). Cell type and time point are not known.

This clonotype was detected ten times or more. The CDR3 loop reads CSARPGQGGFRYTF. The CDR3 bases are TGCAGTGCTAGACCGGGACAGGGAGGTTTTCGCTACACCTTC. The chain recombines TRBV20-1 with TRBJ1-2; TRBD1 matches 9 bases. The V and J ends lost 2 bases and 9 bases, in that order; junction bases with no gene match: 10. Looked up from germline, CDR1 is DFQATT and CDR2 is SNEGSKA (reference sequence). CDR3 length: 14 amino acids.

The table lists this clonotype with a few counts. This chain connects TRBV19 to TRBJ2-1; D might be TRBD1 (6 bases). This CDR3 is built from 16 residues. V lost 4 bases and J 0 bases, leaving 13 bases between the germline ends. CDR1 is LNHDA, CDR2 SQIVND, per germline (reference sequence). The CDR3 region has the DNA TGTGCCAGTAGTAAACAGGGTCTGGGCTCCTACAATGAGCAGTTCTTC. Amino acid sequence: CASSKQGLGSYNEQFF.

The chain uses TRBV12-3 or TRBV12-4 and TRBJ1-1; 10 bases map to TRBD1. CDR3 length equals 13 residues. V shed 6 bases and J 9 bases; nucleotides not matched to a gene: 7. CDR3 amino acids: CASRGTGADKAFF. CDR3 in DNA: TGTGCCAGCAGAGGGACAGGGGCCGACAAAGCTTTCTTT.

The V call is TRBV7-6, the J call TRBJ1-6; unclear D gene. The germline V gene encodes CDR1 SGHVS and CDR2 FNYEAQ. Trimming took 7 bases from V and 10 from J, leaving 14 bases between them. This CDR3 contains 13 residues. CDR3 sequence (DNA): TGTGCCAGCACCCGGTATTTCGACTCACCCCTCCACTTT. It is translated as CASTRYFDSPLHF.

The chain employs TRBV12-3 or TRBV12-4 and TRBJ1-2; 9 bases align to TRBD1. Trimming took 2 bases from V and 7 from J; bases not matched to a gene: 14. The CDR3 sequence is 17 residues long. CDR3 sequence: CASSLSGQGPPSFGYTF. CDR3 DNA sequence: TGTGCCAGCAGTTTATCGGGACAGGGACCACCAAGCTTTGGCTACACCTTC.

This clonotype was detected only a few times. V is TRBV29-1 and J is TRBJ1-2; 10 bases match TRBD1. This CDR3 has 13 amino acids. Germline CDR1 and CDR2: SQVTM and ANQGSEA. The V gene end was trimmed by 4 bases and the J gene end by 10 bases; junction bases not matched to a gene: 9. The DNA for the CDR3 is TGCAGCGTTGGTGTGGGACAGGGGAATTCCTACACCTTC. Its translation is CSVGVGQGNSYTF.

This clonotype was observed at least ten times. This chain joins TRBV29-1 and TRBJ2-1; TRBD2 matches at 9 bases. V shed 4 bases and J 3 bases; nucleotides not matched to a gene: 1. CDR3 size: 13 residues. Germline values: CDR1 SQVTM, CDR2 ANQGSEA. The CDR3 loop is CSVVTSGYNEQFF. The CDR3 DNA follows: TGCAGCGTTGTGACTAGCGGCTACAATGAGCAGTTCTTC.

J is TRBJ2-5 and V is TRBV7-2; D uncertain. Trimming pared 5 bases from V and 5 bases from J, leaving 12 bases between. The CDR3 covers 13 residues. Germline V gives CDR1 SGHTA, CDR2 FQGNSA. The CDR3 sequence: CASSPPVWETQYF. In nucleotides, the CDR3 is TGTGCCAGCAGCCCCCCAGTTTGGGAGACCCAGTACTTC.

The chain uses TRBV5-5 and TRBJ2-1, with TRBD1 matching over 7 bases. Germline assignment: CDR1 SGHKS and CDR2 YYEKEE (reference sequence). Germline trimming cut 0 bases from V and 4 bases from J; bases unmatched to any gene: 4. This CDR3 is built from 15 residues. The CDR3 bases are TGTGCCAGCAGCTTGGAGACAGGGACATACAATGAGCAGTTCTTC. As protein: CASSLETGTYNEQFF.

This clonotype occurred many times. The junction differs from germline at one of its ends, possibly a read error. The V gene is TRBV20-1, the J gene TRBJ2-3; D unclear. The CDR3 contains 11 residues. CDR1 is DFQATT, CDR2 SNEGSKA, per germline (reference sequence). The DNA of the CDR3 is TGCAGTGCTAGGGGCCCCGGAACCCGTTGTTTT. The encoded protein is CSARGPGTRCF.

The gene calls are TRBV5-1 and TRBJ2-3, with 9 bases that match TRBD2. J lost 5 bases, V lost 3 bases, and 10 bases had no gene match. Per germline, CDR1 SGHRS and CDR2 YFSETQ. CDR3 size: 16 residues. The DNA of the CDR3 is TGCGCCAGCAGCTGGCCCCAGGGTAGCGGGGGAGATACGCAGTATTTT. Protein product: CASSWPQGSGGDTQYF.

This clonotype was recorded a few times. The genes are TRBV12-3 or TRBV12-4 and TRBJ2-5; 7 bases line up with TRBD2. Losses at the gene ends were 5 bases for V and 4 bases for J; bases not matched to a gene: 7. The CDR3 contains 14 residues. The CDR3 is CASSRGLVPETQYF. The CDR3 DNA reads TGTGCCAGCAGTAGAGGACTAGTCCCAGAGACCCAGTACTTC.

The rearrangement joins TRBV15 to TRBJ2-2; maybe TRBD2 (6 bases). The CDR3 consists of 18 residues. Looked up from germline, CDR1 is LNHNV and CDR2 is YYDKDF (reference sequence). Trimming removed 1 base at V and 3 bases at J, with 18 bases between. The CDR3 DNA sequence: TGTGCCACCAGCAGAGTCAACTATGGGGGGTGGCACACCGGGGAGCTGTTTTTT. Protein product: CATSRVNYGGWHTGELFF.

The chain links TRBV5-1 to TRBJ2-7, with a possible D match to TRBD2 (6 bases). This CDR3 region has 14 residues. Trimming took off 4 bases at V and 7 bases at J, with 18 bases between the two ends. CDR1 is SGHRS, CDR2 YFSETQ, per germline. Here the CDR3 reads CASSGGTWGGEQYV. The CDR3 nucleotides read TGCGCCAGCAGCGGGGGGACTTGGGGTGGAGAGCAGTACGTC.